The 24 T cell receptor beta chains listed next were all sequenced from one sample in a study of blood T cells in healthy people across ages. The use of a sample-barcoded 5' primer and a J-beta primer mix characterized a second PCR of 7 to 11 cycles. TCRdb passed the 5' RACE reads through MiXCR, listing each CDR3 protein once. The repertoire holds around 750,000 distinct CDR3 sequences, with 40% to 65% as singletons. Source material: blood. The receptors here all came from an elderly man in good health.

This clonotype has only a few counts. The J gene is TRBJ2-7, the V gene TRBV20-1; 10 bases line up with TRBD1. The germline V gene has CDR1 DFQATT and CDR2 SNEGSKA (reference sequence). V trimming: 6 bases; J trimming: 3 bases; junction bases outside the gene matches: 8. The CDR3 spans 14 residues. This CDR3 reads CSAEPGQGSYEQYF. CDR3 coding DNA: TGCAGTGCGGAACCGGGACAGGGGAGCTACGAGCAGTACTTC.

This clonotype was seen repeatedly, ten times or more. The chain carries TRBV28 and TRBJ2-7, with D maybe TRBD1 (5 bases). The CDR3 has 13 residues. V was pared by 8 bases and J by 5 bases, with 16 bases between. Per the germline V gene, CDR1 is MDHEN and CDR2 is SYDVKM. CDR3 loop: CASEDPRGDEQYF. In DNA, the CDR3 is TGTGCCAGCGAGGACCCAAGGGGCGACGAGCAGTACTTC.

In its sample, this clonotype is large (0.1 to 1%). The rearrangement joins TRBV5-1 to TRBJ2-5, with 10 bases fitting TRBD2. Germline loops: CDR1 SGHRS, CDR2 YFSETQ. This CDR3 has 16 amino acids. V was clipped by 4 bases and J by 7 bases; unmatched bases: 13. The DNA of the CDR3 is TGCGCCAGCAGCGCCTTCGCAGCGGGAGGGCCCGTGACCCAGTACTTC. Amino acids: CASSAFAAGGPVTQYF.

Worth noting for this clonotype: One junction end disagrees with the germline gene, perhaps due to a read error. The V and J genes are TRBV20-1 and TRBJ2-1, with 7 bases that match TRBD1. The DNA matches TRBJ2-7 better at its end, which makes the J call doubtful. The V gene's germline CDR1 is DFQATT and CDR2 SNEGSKA (reference sequence). This CDR3 has 13 amino acids. The CDR3 spells CSARYRGAYKQYF. The CDR3 DNA reads TGCAGTGCCCGATACAGGGGTGCCTACAAGCAGTACTTC.

This clonotype was seen a few times. The chain carries TRBV20-1 and TRBJ1-5; D call uncertain. In germline, CDR1 is DFQATT, CDR2 SNEGSKA (reference sequence). With 3 bases removed from V and 4 bases from J, the gap between germline ends came to 13 bases. This CDR3 has 14 amino acids. The CDR3 protein is CSASIGSANQPQHF. CDR3 DNA: TGCAGTGCTAGTATAGGGTCAGCGAATCAGCCCCAGCATTTT.

The V call is TRBV20-1, the J call TRBJ1-2; D ambiguous. Germline assignment: CDR1 DFQATT and CDR2 SNEGSKA (reference sequence). The V gene lost 0 bases and the J gene lost 8 bases, with 16 bases spanning the gap. This CDR3 is built from 14 residues. The CDR3 nucleotides are TGCAGTGCTAGAGATACTTCCTTGTCGTTGGGCTACACCTTC. It encodes CSARDTSLSLGYTF.

The chain recombines TRBV5-1 with TRBJ2-1; 12 bases line up with TRBD2. J lost 8 bases, V lost 5 bases, and 8 bases had no gene match. The CDR3 contains 15 residues. Germline V lookup: CDR1 SGHRS, CDR2 YFSETQ. The CDR3 nucleotides read TGCGCCAGCAGGGCTAGCGGGAGGGCCGAGGATGAGCAGTTCTTC. Amino acid sequence: CASRASGRAEDEQFF.

The chain has TRBV14 and TRBJ2-1, with 9 bases that match TRBD1. This CDR3 is built from 16 residues. CDR1 is SGHDN, CDR2 FVKESK, per germline. The J segment lost 6 bases and the V segment lost 5 bases, leaving 11 bases of the junction unmatched. CDR3 sequence reads: CASSEPGTGTLNEQFF. CDR3 DNA: TGTGCCAGCAGCGAACCCGGGACAGGGACCCTCAATGAGCAGTTCTTC.

The V and J genes are TRBV11-3 and TRBJ2-3; 8 nucleotides agree with TRBD2. Per germline, CDR1 SGHNT and CDR2 YENEEA. The CDR3 has 16 residues. Trimming at V came to 4 bases and at J to 1 base, leaving 7 bases not matched to a gene. The chain's CDR3 is CASSYRAGVGTDTQYF. CDR3 DNA: TGTGCCAGCAGCTACCGAGCGGGAGTTGGCACAGATACGCAGTATTTT.

The V call is TRBV29-1, the J call TRBJ1-2; D not certain. Trimming pared 1 base from V and 9 bases from J, leaving 0 bases between. Germline loops: CDR1 SQVTM, CDR2 ANQGSEA. The CDR3 is 8 residues long. CDR3 sequence reads: CSVEGYTF. In nucleotides, the CDR3 is TGCAGCGTTGAAGGCTACACCTTC.

Notes on this clonotype: Sequence at one end of the junction differs from germline and may be a read error. The V call is TRBV19, the J call TRBJ2-1; D might be TRBD2 (5 bases). The germline CDR1 and CDR2 sequences are LNHDA and SQIVND (reference sequence). CDR3 size: 13 residues. The CDR3 loop reads CAGSSNGLPPTFF. In nucleotides, the CDR3 is TGTGCCGGTAGTTCAAACGGACTCCCACCCACGTTCTTC.

The rearrangement uses TRBV28 and TRBJ2-7; 9 positions match TRBD1. With 6 bases clipped from V and 4 bases from J, the junction kept 13 bases outside the gene matches. The V gene's germline CDR1 is MDHEN and CDR2 SYDVKM. The CDR3 consists of 16 residues. CDR3 DNA: TGTGCCAGCAGCCGTGACAGGGGGGCCTCTCCATACGAGCAGTACTTC. Translating it yields CASSRDRGASPYEQYF.

This clonotype was observed a handful of times. The V and J genes are TRBV5-1 and TRBJ1-2; D gene ambiguous. This CDR3 spans 13 amino acids. Germline CDR1 is SGHRS and CDR2 is YFSETQ. V shed 5 bases and J shed 6 bases, with 14 bases lying between them. The CDR3 protein is CASSSNPDDGYTF. The CDR3 DNA reads as TGCGCCAGCAGTTCCAATCCGGACGATGGCTACACCTTC.

The CDR3 bases are TGTGCCAGCAGTTTGTCAGGCAGCAGAAGCTACGAGCAGTACTTC. Translating it yields CASSLSGSRSYEQYF. This chain links TRBV28 with TRBJ2-7; D ambiguous. The V gene lost 3 bases and the J gene lost 3 bases, with 15 bases spanning the gap. Looked up from germline, CDR1 is MDHEN and CDR2 is SYDVKM. The CDR3 totals 15 residues.

Only a few counts were recorded for this clonotype. V is TRBV10-3 and J is TRBJ2-5; 10 bases match TRBD2. Germline V gene sequence: CDR1 ENHRY, CDR2 SYGVKD. This CDR3 region has 17 residues. V shed 2 bases, J shed 4 bases, and the junction held 10 bases outside the gene matches. CDR3 region: CAISEGSSGGGVETQYF. The CDR3 nucleotides read TGTGCCATCAGTGAGGGGTCTAGCGGGGGTGGGGTAGAGACCCAGTACTTC.

To note about this clonotype: A much larger clone differs from this one at a single base, so this may be a read error. The chain links TRBV29-1 to TRBJ2-1; maybe TRBD2 (6 bases). The DNA end favors TRBJ2-7, so the J call may be wrong. CDR1 and CDR2 (germline): SQVTM, ANQGSEA. The CDR3 length is 13 residues. The CDR3 DNA follows: TGCAGCGTTGTAGCGGACTCCTACAATGAGCAGTACTTC. This sequence encodes CSVVADSYNEQYF.

With regard to this clonotype: Being one base from a much bigger clone, this may be a read error. CDR3 sequence reads: CASSPGNSYNEQFF. As DNA, the CDR3 is TGTGCCAGCAGCCCAGGGAACTCCTACAATGAGCAGTTCTTC. The gene calls are TRBV7-9 and TRBJ2-1, with D possibly TRBD1 on 5 matching bases. V gave up 5 bases and J gave up 0 bases, with 8 bases separating them. Per the germline V gene, CDR1 is SEHNR and CDR2 is FQNEAQ (reference sequence). The CDR3 totals 14 residues.

This clonotype was observed a few times. The chain employs TRBV9 and TRBJ2-1; possibly TRBD1 for D (6 bases). There are 15 residues in the CDR3. Per the germline V gene, CDR1 is SGDLS and CDR2 is YYNGEE. The V end was cut by 4 bases, the J end by 3 bases, with 14 bases between. CDR3 residues: CASSPGGTSYNEQFF. CDR3 nucleotide sequence: TGTGCCAGCAGCCCTGGGGGCACCAGCTACAATGAGCAGTTCTTC.

In its sample, this clonotype was seen a few times. V and J are TRBV25-1 and TRBJ2-5; D tentatively fits TRBD1 or TRBD2 (5 bases each). The V end lost 6 bases, the J end lost 11 bases, and 19 bases lay between the germline ends. Germline values: CDR1 MGHDK, CDR2 SYGVNS. CDR3 length equals 13 residues. As DNA, the CDR3 is TGTGCCAGCAGCGCAGGGAGTCTAGGTGGGCAGTACTTC. This gives the protein CASSAGSLGGQYF.

The J gene is TRBJ1-6, the V gene TRBV28; D remains ambiguous. Germline CDR1 and CDR2: MDHEN and SYDVKM. The ends were cut back, 6 bases at V and 9 bases at J, with 9 bases in the middle. This CDR3 is built from 12 residues. This CDR3 reads CASSLLSSPLHF. The CDR3 coding sequence is TGTGCCAGCAGCCTGCTAAGTTCACCCCTCCACTTT.

This sequence joins TRBV10-3 and TRBJ1-5; tentatively, D is TRBD1 (5 bases). The V and J ends lost 6 bases and 4 bases respectively, with 13 bases between them. Germline V CDR1 and CDR2: ENHRY, SYGVKD. The CDR3 totals 14 residues. This CDR3 reads CAISKGMENQPQHF. The DNA for the CDR3 is TGTGCCATCAGCAAGGGGATGGAGAATCAGCCCCAGCATTTT.

Comments on this clonotype: This clone may be a read error of a much larger clone one base away. V usage is TRBV6-2 or TRBV6-3 and J usage is TRBJ1-1; D is unclear. This CDR3 comprises 12 residues. The germline gives CDR1 MNHEY, CDR2 SVGEGT. Trimming removed 8 bases at V and 7 bases at J, with 14 bases between. The CDR3 region is CASGDPASEAFF. CDR3 nucleotide sequence: TGTGCCAGCGGTGATCCCGCCAGTGAAGCTTTCTTT.

The genes are TRBV7-9 and TRBJ2-1; 8 bases align to TRBD2. Germline V gene sequence: CDR1 SEHNR, CDR2 FQNEAQ (reference sequence). Germline trimming cut 4 bases from V and 10 bases from J; bases unmatched to any gene: 12. The CDR3 has 15 residues. CDR3 residues: CASSSWTSQREEQFF. CDR3 in DNA: TGTGCCAGCAGCTCCTGGACTAGCCAGCGGGAGGAGCAGTTCTTC.

With respect to this clonotype: A junction end diverges from the germline sequence, so it may reflect a read error. This rearrangement joins TRBV29-1 to TRBJ2-7; D ambiguous. There are 16 residues in the CDR3. Germline CDR1 SQVTM, CDR2 ANQGSEA. The CDR3 region is CSVQEPEQTIVYEQYF. The CDR3 coding sequence is TGCAGCGTTCAAGAGCCGGAACAGACGATAGTCTACGAGCAGTACTTC.